This TCR beta chain was sequenced during a study of regulatory T cells in long-lasting Graves disease. Findings and limits, study-wide: TCR diversity was lower in persistent Graves' patients (versus newly diagnosed ones).

Germline values: CDR1 SGHAT, CDR2 FQNNGV. Inclusive of both ends, the CDR3 amounts to 15 amino acids. Construction of TCR beta libraries relied on iRepertoire HTBI primers and on Arm-PCR targeting CDR3 regions. Using its own MiXCR run on the multiplex PCR reads, TCRdb lists one record per CDR3 protein. The repertoire holds about 210,000 distinct CDR3 sequences, with around 20% as singletons. A note on this clonotype: What it binds is not known. The conserved phenylalanine or tryptophan is not found at the CDR3 terminus, so this likely reflects a read error. Because the CDR3's place on the DNA is in doubt, the DNA is left out and the CDR3 is given as listed by TCRdb.

Documented time point: newly diagnosed GD, antithyroid drugs for less than 3 months. RNA isolated from PBMCs was used to make the TCR library. The guidelines of the American Thyroid Association were the basis for diagnosing Graves' disease. Staff took approximately 9.9 milliliters of peripheral blood and put it into EDTA tubes. These data were also filed under a second study, of T cells in Graves' hyperthyroidism and ophthalmopathy. That paper notes: Reasons for excluding patients were uncontrolled infection, other autoimmune disease, pregnancy or lactation.

This clonotype originated in a woman in her 30s with Graves disease. The J gene is TRBJ2-7, the V gene TRBV11-2; the table calls TRBD2, which could not be checked here. The sequencing here drew on peripheral blood mononuclear cells (PBMCs), taken at new diagnosis, from a patient treated with antithyroid drugs. CDR3: CASTSLAEAFYEQSL.